The 14 T cell receptor beta chains below were found in one sample sequenced in a study of T cell responses to AZD1222 COVID-19 vaccine (dated by TCRdb to about 2021). Libraries were made using the immunoSEQ multiplex PCR assay. Held by TCRdb, this immuneACCESS table contains in-frame sequences only and omits some clones. Under half of the omission traces to an unresolved V gene where checked; the cause of the rest is unknown. The sample profile shows about 130,000 clones; 93% of them were found once. Under 3.5% of the sample goes to the ten largest clones. The time point label corresponds to: baseline before first vaccination. The specimen was peripheral blood, collected on day 0 of AZD1222 vaccination. The receptors here all came from an adult in good health.

This clone has more than one count but fewer than ten. The V call is TRBV7-2, the J call TRBJ2-7, with TRBD2 matching over 9 bases. V was clipped by 3 bases and J by 4 bases; unmatched bases: 7. This CDR3 is built from 15 residues. CDR1 and CDR2 (germline): SGHTA, FQGNSA. The DNA for the CDR3 is TGTGCCAGCAGCTTGATGACTAGCGGTTCGTACGAGCAGTACTTC. Its translation: CASSLMTSGSYEQYF.

This chain links TRBV3-1 (or the pseudogene TRBV3-2) with TRBJ1-1; no reliable D call. V lost 2 bases and J lost 4, with 8 bases in between. The germline gives CDR1 LGHDT, CDR2 YNNKEL (reference sequence). This CDR3 comprises 13 residues. Here the CDR3 DNA reads TGTGCCAGCAGCCAAATGGTGCGCACTGAAGCTTTCTTT. It encodes CASSQMVRTEAFF.

The chain couples TRBV3-1 (or the pseudogene TRBV3-2) to TRBJ2-1, with unresolved D. This CDR3 contains 13 residues. Germline CDR1 reads LGHDT; CDR2 reads YNNKEL (reference sequence). Trimming left V 5 bases short and J 6 bases short, with 11 bases between. The DNA of the CDR3 is TGTGCCAGCAGCTACCCCCCGGGCAATGAGCAGTTCTTC. Its protein is CASSYPPGNEQFF.

CDR3 DNA sequence: TGTGCCAGCACCTGGGACGGCCGCTCTGGGGCCAACGTCCTGACTTTC. Protein: CASTWDGRSGANVLTF. This sequence joins TRBV2 and TRBJ2-6; D assignment may be TRBD1 or TRBD2 (5 bases each). CDR1 is SNHLY, CDR2 FYNNEI, per germline. Trimming took off 7 bases at V and 0 bases at J, with 13 bases between the two ends. This CDR3 comprises 16 residues.

The V and J genes are TRBV6-2 or TRBV6-3 and TRBJ1-2; D unclear. This CDR3 is 12 amino acids long. Trimming pared 3 bases from V and 8 bases from J, leaving 10 bases between. Germline lookup yields CDR1 MNHEY and CDR2 SVGEGT. In DNA, the CDR3 is TGTGCCAGCAGTTATGGGCGCACAGGCTACACCTTC. This codes for CASSYGRTGYTF.

The chain links TRBV28 to TRBJ2-1; D might be TRBD1 (6 bases). The CDR3 runs 17 residues. V dropped 5 bases and J dropped 2 bases, with 19 bases sitting between them. CDR1 and CDR2 from the germline V gene are MDHEN and SYDVKM. CDR3 coding DNA: TGTGCCAGCAGTGTTGGGGGTTGGGACATAGCCTACAATGAGCAGTTCTTC. Residues: CASSVGGWDIAYNEQFF. Together with reference TRBV28 and TRBJ2-1, the CDR3 gives the full variable domain: DVKVTQSSRYLVKRTGEKVFLECVQDMDHENMFWYRQDPGLGLRLIYFSYDVKMKEKGDIPEGYSVSREKKERFSLILESASTNQTSMYLCASSVGGWDIAYNEQFFGPGTRLTVL.

The rearrangement links TRBV4-2 to TRBJ2-5; weak D call: TRBD1 (6 bases). There are 15 residues in the CDR3. Germline assignment: CDR1 LGHNA and CDR2 YNFKEQ. Trimming took off 3 bases at V and 5 bases at J, with 16 bases between the two ends. This CDR3 reads CASSQADSRGETQYF. CDR3 DNA sequence: TGTGCCAGCAGCCAGGCGGACAGTAGGGGCGAGACCCAGTACTTC.

The V call is TRBV19, the J call TRBJ1-1, with D possibly TRBD1 on 6 matching bases. The germline V gene has CDR1 LNHDA and CDR2 SQIVND (reference sequence). V gave up 8 bases and J gave up 1 base, with 11 bases separating them. This CDR3 has 13 residues. CDR3 bases: TGTGCCAGTGCCCGGACAGCGAACACTGAAGCTTTCTTT. Translating gives CASARTANTEAFF.

The rearrangement links TRBV29-1 to TRBJ2-1, with 12 bases matching TRBD2. With V trimmed by 7 bases and J by 6 bases, 7 bases remained unmatched. The CDR3 is 14 amino acids. CDR1 SQVTM and CDR2 ANQGSEA come from the germline V gene. The DNA for the CDR3 is TGCAGCGGCCGACTAGCGGGAGAAGTCAATGAGCAGTTCTTC. Encoded protein: CSGRLAGEVNEQFF.

This chain uses TRBV29-1 with TRBJ1-1; no clear D. Trimming shortened V by 5 bases and J by 0 bases, and 10 bases separated the two germline ends. The CDR3 length is 13 residues. Germline CDR1 is SQVTM and CDR2 is ANQGSEA. The CDR3 DNA reads as TGCAGCGTTAGCCGCTCTTTGAACACTGAAGCTTTCTTT. The encoded protein is CSVSRSLNTEAFF.

V usage is TRBV12-5 and J usage is TRBJ1-1; no clear D gene. CDR3 length: 14 residues. Germline V gives CDR1 LGHNT, CDR2 FRNRAP. Trimming removed 3 bases at V and 2 bases at J, with 10 bases between. This CDR3 reads CASGFNNYNTEAFF. CDR3 DNA: TGTGCTAGTGGTTTCAATAATTACAACACTGAAGCTTTCTTT.

This chain joins TRBV24-1 and TRBJ2-3; a possible D gene is TRBD1 (5 bases). Between the trimmed V and J ends, which lost 9 bases and 0 bases, there was a span of 9 bases. Germline V gene sequence: CDR1 KGHDR, CDR2 SFDVKD. The CDR3 has 13 residues. CDR3 nucleotides: TGTGCCACCCGACAGTCTAGCACAGATACGCAGTATTTT. It specifies CATRQSSTDTQYF.

The J gene is TRBJ1-1, the V gene TRBV2, with TRBD1 as a possible D gene (5 bases). The CDR3 sequence is 15 residues long. Germline V gene data show CDR1 as SNHLY and CDR2 as FYNNEI. V was shortened by 6 bases and J by 1 base, with 15 bases between the two germline ends. CDR3 sequence: CASRAQGLANTEAFF. In DNA, the CDR3 is TGTGCCAGCAGAGCGCAGGGACTGGCGAACACTGAAGCTTTCTTT.

V gene TRBV5-4 combines with J gene TRBJ1-2; 8 bases line up with TRBD1. From germline, CDR1 is SGHNT and CDR2 YYREEE (reference sequence). CDR3 length equals 13 residues. The J segment lost 8 bases and the V segment lost 2 bases, leaving 5 bases of the junction unmatched. The CDR3 bases are TGTGCCAGCAGCTTTGGACAGGGCGACGGCTACACCTTC. The encoded protein is CASSFGQGDGYTF.